A single sample is the source of the 16 T cell receptor beta chains below, sequenced in a study of T cells in Graves' hyperthyroidism and ophthalmopathy (dated by TCRdb to between 2019 and 2020). Receptor amplification or capture employed multiplex PCR. The sequencing machine was an Illumina HiSeq 2000. TCR beta CDR3 regions were amplified from RNA transcripts. The first round of RT-PCR for the TCR CDR3 was performed with the HTBI primer set and the Qiagen OneStep RT-PCR kit. TCRdb took the public reads, trimmed them with fastp at Q25, ran MiXCR for clone calling and kept in-frame beta chains. When rows share a CDR3 protein, they turn into one entry using the most common DNA and genes. Within this sample are fewer than 350,000 distinct CDR3 sequences, with about 14% of them counted one time only. The ten largest clones represent 6.5% to 10% of the sample. The material sequenced was blood. The receptors here all came from a woman aged 30 to 39 with Graves' hyperthyroidism that later progressed to Graves' ophthalmopathy.

This clonotype was counted ten times or more. The CDR3 spells CASSDPTGGSGYTF. The CDR3 region has the DNA TGTGCCAGCAGCGACCCGACAGGGGGCAGTGGCTACACCTTC. The V gene is TRBV7-3, the J gene TRBJ1-2, with 10 bases identical to TRBD1. The CDR3 has 14 amino acids. Losses at the gene ends were 5 bases for V and 7 bases for J; bases not matched to a gene: 7. Germline CDR1 and CDR2: SGHTA and FQGTGA.

The chain is built from TRBV14 and TRBJ2-5, with unresolved D. V dropped 1 base and J dropped 0 bases, with 9 bases sitting between them. CDR3 length: 15 amino acids. Germline-derived CDR1 and CDR2 are SGHDN and FVKESK. CDR3: CASSQVLRHQETQYF. The CDR3 DNA sequence: TGTGCCAGCAGCCAAGTTCTAAGGCACCAAGAGACCCAGTACTTC.

This clonotype was picked up a small number of times. Since a much larger clone is just one base distant, this may be a read error. This sequence joins TRBV7-2 and TRBJ2-7, with D possibly TRBD1 on 5 matching bases. CDR3 size: 15 residues. Germline-derived CDR1 and CDR2 are SGHTA and FQGNSA. CDR3 nucleotides: TGTGCCAGCAGCTTAGACAGGTTCCGCTCCTACAAGCAGTACTTC. Translating gives CASSLDRFRSYKQYF.

This clonotype was seen more than once but under ten times. The chain carries TRBV28 and TRBJ2-2, with D hard to call. V shed 8 bases and J shed 1 base, with 8 bases lying between them. Germline assignment: CDR1 MDHEN and CDR2 SYDVKM. The CDR3 has 13 residues. CDR3 loop: CASAYRNTGELFF. CDR3 coding DNA: TGTGCCAGCGCCTACAGGAACACCGGGGAGCTGTTTTTT.

The chain has TRBV19 and TRBJ2-2; D is unclear. Germline loops: CDR1 LNHDA, CDR2 SQIVND (reference sequence). The CDR3 has 14 residues. V shed 0 bases and J shed 1 base, with 3 bases lying between them. CDR3 sequence: CASSIDLNTGELFF. CDR3 bases: TGTGCCAGTAGTATAGATCTGAACACCGGGGAGCTGTTTTTT.

For the CDR3, the DNA is TGTGCCAGCAGCTTAGGGCCCAGGGGGACTAATGAAAAACTGTTTTTT. The encoded protein is CASSLGPRGTNEKLFF. The chain is built from TRBV7-6 and TRBJ1-4; TRBD1 matches 7 bases. Germline V lookup: CDR1 SGHVS, CDR2 FNYEAQ. V lost 1 base to trimming and J lost 2 bases; unmatched junction nucleotides: 4. There are 16 residues in the CDR3.

This clonotype came up many times. The chain couples TRBV20-1 to TRBJ1-1; D not resolved. The CDR3 contains 13 residues. CDR1 is DFQATT and CDR2 is SNEGSKA in the germline V gene (reference sequence). The V end lost 3 bases, the J end lost 4 bases, and 12 bases lay between the germline ends. This chain's CDR3 is CSASGEGGTEAFF. The CDR3 DNA reads TGCAGTGCTAGTGGGGAGGGTGGCACTGAAGCTTTCTTT.

This clonotype was counted at least ten times. The CDR3 DNA sequence: TGTGCCACCAGCAGAGCAGGGGAGGGCTACACCTTC. It encodes CATSRAGEGYTF. This chain connects TRBV15 to TRBJ1-2, with D perhaps TRBD1 (6 bases). Trimming shortened V by 1 base and J by 8 bases, and 8 bases separated the two germline ends. From germline, CDR1 is LNHNV and CDR2 YYDKDF (reference sequence). The CDR3 sequence is 12 residues long.

This clonotype was seen a few times. The CDR3: CASSEGRSGANVLTF. CDR3 nucleotides: TGTGCCAGCAGCGAGGGCAGGTCTGGGGCCAACGTCCTGACTTTC. The chain uses TRBV9 and TRBJ2-6; D is unclear. This CDR3 comprises 15 residues. The germline V gene has CDR1 SGDLS and CDR2 YYNGEE. V was pared by 3 bases and J by 1 base, with 8 bases between.

This clonotype was seen repeatedly, ten times or more. The chain employs TRBV7-3 and TRBJ1-1; 8 bases map to TRBD1. With 0 bases clipped from V and 1 base from J, the junction kept 10 bases outside the gene matches. Germline V CDR1 and CDR2: SGHTA, FQGTGA. The CDR3 sequence is 18 residues long. DNA for the CDR3: TGTGCCAGCAGCTTAACTGTGACAGGGGAAAAGCAGAACACTGAAGCTTTCTTT. Protein: CASSLTVTGEKQNTEAFF.

This clonotype came up many times. The chain links TRBV7-3 to TRBJ2-1, with TRBD2 identical over 15 bases. V shed 3 bases and J 9 bases; nucleotides not matched to a gene: 6. This CDR3 contains 16 residues. Germline CDR1 is SGHTA and CDR2 is FQGTGA. The DNA for the CDR3 is TGTGCCAGCAGCTTCCGGACTAGCGGGAGGGCCGTTGAGCAGTTCTTC. Translating gives CASSFRTSGRAVEQFF. The full variable domain, its missing parts supplied by reference TRBV7-3 and TRBJ2-1, is GAGVSQTPSNKVTEKGKYVELRCDPISGHTALYWYRQSLGQGPEFLIYFQGTGAADDSGLPNDRFFAVRPEGSVSTLKIQRTERGDSAVYLCASSFRTSGRAVEQFFGPGTRLTVL.

This clonotype was detected ten times or more. The genes are TRBV25-1 and TRBJ2-5; the match to TRBD2 covers 12 bases. This CDR3 has 16 residues. Germline lookup yields CDR1 MGHDK and CDR2 SYGVNS. The V segment lost 2 bases and the J segment 5 bases; nucleotides outside the gene matches: 6. The DNA for the CDR3 is TGTGCCAGCAGTGAACTGACTAGCGGGAGACCGGAGACCCAGTACTTC. Amino acid sequence: CASSELTSGRPETQYF.

This clonotype was seen many times. The genes are TRBV7-3 and TRBJ2-3; TRBD1 agrees at 12 bases. This CDR3 comprises 22 residues. The V gene end was trimmed by 5 bases and the J gene end by 7 bases; junction bases not matched to a gene: 28. CDR1 and CDR2 from the germline V gene are SGHTA and FQGTGA. The CDR3 bases are TGTGCCAGCAGCGGACGGCACGGGGGACAGGGGGCGCGAGAGCTAGCGGGGAATACGCAGTATTTT. Its protein is CASSGRHGGQGARELAGNTQYF.

The table lists this clonotype with a few counts. The chain links TRBV9 to TRBJ2-3; D unclear. Per germline, CDR1 SGDLS and CDR2 YYNGEE. The CDR3 contains 15 residues. V lost 2 bases and J lost 0, with 10 bases in between. The CDR3 is CASSVRGTSTDTQYF. In DNA form, the CDR3 reads TGTGCCAGCAGCGTCCGCGGTACTAGCACAGATACGCAGTATTTT.

This clonotype was seen just once. CDR3 in amino acids: CASNRGNHEQFF. The CDR3 DNA reads TGTGCCAGCAACAGGGGAAATCATGAGCAGTTCTTC. This chain connects TRBV27 to TRBJ2-1, with 7 bases lining up with TRBD1. The V gene end was trimmed by 7 bases and the J gene end by 8 bases; junction bases not matched to a gene: 5. The length of the CDR3 is 12 residues. Germline-derived CDR1 and CDR2 are MNHEY and SMNVEV (reference sequence).

This clonotype was seen repeatedly, ten times or more. The chain combines TRBV20-1 with TRBJ1-2; a weak D match, TRBD1 (5 bases). The V gene lost 4 bases and the J gene lost 2 bases, with 14 bases spanning the gap. CDR1 is DFQATT, CDR2 SNEGSKA, per germline (reference sequence). The CDR3 runs 14 residues. The DNA for the CDR3 is TGCAGTGCTATTGGGGGAACAGCGAACTATGGCTACACCTTC. Its translation is CSAIGGTANYGYTF.